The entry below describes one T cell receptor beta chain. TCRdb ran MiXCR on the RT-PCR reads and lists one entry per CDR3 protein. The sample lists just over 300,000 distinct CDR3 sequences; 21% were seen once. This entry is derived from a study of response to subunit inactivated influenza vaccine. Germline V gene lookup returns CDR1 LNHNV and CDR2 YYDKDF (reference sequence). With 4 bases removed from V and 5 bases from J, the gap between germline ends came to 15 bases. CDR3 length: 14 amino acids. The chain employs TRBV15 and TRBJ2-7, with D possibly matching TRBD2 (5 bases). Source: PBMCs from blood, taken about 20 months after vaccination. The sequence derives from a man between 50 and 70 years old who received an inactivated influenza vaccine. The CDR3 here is CATSTGLVLDEQYF. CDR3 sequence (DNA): TGTGCCACCAGCACCGGACTTGTGCTAGACGAGCAGTACTTC.